This TCR beta chain comes out of a study of OX40 agonist ivuxolimab in advanced cancers. Germline-derived CDR1 and CDR2 are LNHDA and SQIVND (reference sequence). V was clipped by 11 bases and J by 1 base, with 15 bases between them. The CDR3 spans 13 residues. Assay: immunoSEQ multiplex PCR; the TCRdb copy retains only in-frame clones and omits some. This table holds about 20,000 clones, more than 80% found once. The chain joins TRBV19 to TRBJ2-7, with a possible D match to TRBD1 (5 bases). Sample: CD4+ or CD8+ T cells sorted from blood, taken in a trial of the OX40 agonist ivuxolimab. The receptor comes from an adult with an advanced solid tumor such as melanoma, head and neck, liver or kidney cancer. The CDR3: CASSGSGSYEQYF. The CDR3 DNA is TGTGCCTCCTCAGGGTCTGGGTCCTACGAGCAGTACTTC.